The present T cell receptor (beta chain) was sequenced within a study of cytomegalovirus exposure and HLA in healthy donors. General study points: A few V segments could not be told apart, such as TRBV6-2 and TRBV6-3, and were left out. Listed as cytomegalovirus-associated were 170 or so TCR beta chains.

The PCR used 60 Vbeta and 13 Jbeta primers. Sequencing was performed with immunoSEQ multiplex PCR; in TCRdb, only in-frame clones are kept and a portion is missing. The table includes 130,000 or so clones, more than 70% detected once. Trimming took 5 bases from V and 2 from J, leaving 13 bases between them. Germline CDR1 SEHNR, CDR2 FQNEAQ (reference sequence). The CDR3 length is 14 residues. As regards this clone: Its antigen is not known.

This chain joins TRBV7-9 and TRBJ2-7; D may be TRBD2 (6 bases). The clonotype originates from a man aged 35 to 55 in good health and CMV-seronegative. Material for sequencing was PBMCs. The CDR3 sequence is CASSRTGVTYEQYF. The CDR3 DNA reads as TGTGCCAGCAGCCGAACGGGGGTAACCTACGAGCAGTACTTC.